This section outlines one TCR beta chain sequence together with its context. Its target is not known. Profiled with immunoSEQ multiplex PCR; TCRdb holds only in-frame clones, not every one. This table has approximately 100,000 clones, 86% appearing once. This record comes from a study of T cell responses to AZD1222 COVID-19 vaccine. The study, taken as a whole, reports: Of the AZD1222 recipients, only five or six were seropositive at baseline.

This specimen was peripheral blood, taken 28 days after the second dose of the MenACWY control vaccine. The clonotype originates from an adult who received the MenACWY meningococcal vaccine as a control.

The CDR3 protein is CASSPGTGKNTGELFF. In DNA form, the CDR3 reads TGTGCCAGCAGCCCCGGGACAGGGAAGAACACCGGGGAGCTGTTTTTT. This rearrangement joins TRBV11-3 to TRBJ2-2; 9 bases agree with TRBD1. Per the germline V gene, CDR1 is SGHNT and CDR2 is YENEEA. Trimming removed 5 bases from V and 1 base from J; junction bases left unmatched: 5. This CDR3 region has 16 residues.